This T cell receptor (beta chain) was found in a study of beta chain features in type 1 diabetes. cDNA synthesis used the whole RNA isolate, giving expressed TCRB sequences. Clones were read by immunoSEQ multiplex PCR, and TCRdb kept only the in-frame ones, dropping some. The sample lists around 280,000 clones, 7% to 9% occurring once. V shed 8 bases, J shed 6 bases, and the junction held 11 bases outside the gene matches. The CDR3 sequence is 15 residues long. Per germline, CDR1 SGHRS and CDR2 YFSETQ. The source is a woman between 18 and 29 years old in good health. The chain links TRBV5-1 to TRBJ2-2, with 9 bases fitting TRBD2. What was sequenced was central memory CD4+ T cells from blood. CDR3 sequence reads: CASLAGAAPAGELFF. DNA of the CDR3: TGCGCCAGTTTAGCGGGAGCGGCTCCCGCCGGGGAGCTGTTTTTT.